One and the same sample provided the 21 T cell receptor beta chains below, sequenced in a study of T-cell reconstitution after alpha-beta-depleted transplantation in children. Unique molecular identifiers were incorporated into the prepared TCRbeta library. TCRdb redid the calling of the PCR reads with MiXCR, one entry per CDR3 protein. The data hold about 500,000 distinct CDR3 sequences, with about 31% observed a single time. The specimen comprised PBMCs from the stem cell graft donor, sampled from the stem cell graft. These receptors were taken from a human donor who donated a stem cell graft to a child with aplastic anemia.

This clonotype was detected a few times. The J gene is TRBJ1-2, the V gene TRBV6-1, with 10 bases identical to TRBD1. The CDR3 is made up of 15 amino acids. V was clipped by 4 bases and J by 4 bases; unmatched bases: 6. The germline V gene has CDR1 MNHNS and CDR2 SASEGT. CDR3 protein: CASSGMGQGSYGYTF. CDR3 bases: TGTGCCAGCAGTGGAATGGGACAGGGGAGCTATGGCTACACCTTC.

In this sample, this clonotype turned up once. V gene TRBV19 combines with J gene TRBJ1-1; a weak D match, TRBD1 (5 bases). Trimming pared 5 bases from V and 1 base from J, leaving 11 bases between. The CDR3 is 14 residues long. Germline V gene lookup returns CDR1 LNHDA and CDR2 SQIVND (reference sequence). The CDR3 is CASSRPGTNTEAFF. The CDR3 nucleotides are TGTGCCAGTAGTCGGCCAGGGACGAACACTGAAGCTTTCTTT.

The chain has TRBV7-9 and TRBJ2-7; TRBD1 is a possible D gene (7 bases). V lost 0 bases and J lost 7, with 13 bases in between. The V gene's germline CDR1 is SEHNR and CDR2 FQNEAQ (reference sequence). The CDR3 contains 14 residues. CDR3 sequence (DNA): TGTGCCAGCAGCTTAGCGGTTCAGGGGGGAGAGCAGTACGTC. Amino acids: CASSLAVQGGEQYV.

The gene calls are TRBV19 and TRBJ1-2, with D perhaps matching TRBD1 (6 bases). V shed 3 bases and J shed 6 bases, with 14 bases lying between them. The CDR3 consists of 14 residues. CDR1 LNHDA and CDR2 SQIVND come from the germline V gene (reference sequence). CDR3 sequence (DNA): TGTGCCAGTAGTATGGGTGTGGCAGGGGATGGCTACACCTTC. Translated, it gives CASSMGVAGDGYTF.

The rearrangement links TRBV25-1 to TRBJ1-3; no firm D call. V gave up 8 bases and J gave up 3 bases, with 11 bases separating them. Germline V gene sequence: CDR1 MGHDK, CDR2 SYGVNS. The length of the CDR3 is 13 residues. Here the CDR3 reads CASYPGGGNTIYF. CDR3 DNA sequence: TGTGCCAGCTACCCCGGTGGTGGAAACACCATATATTTT. Complete variable domain (other parts from reference TRBV25-1 and TRBJ1-3): EADIYQTPRYLVIGTGKKITLECSQTMGHDKMYWYQQDPGMELHLIHYSYGVNSTEKGDLSSESTVSRIRTEHFPLTLESARPSHTSQYLCASYPGGGNTIYFGEGSWLTVV.

As DNA, the CDR3 is TGTGCCAGCAGCGACAAACGCCAACTGCGGGGAAACACCATATATTTT. Protein: CASSDKRQLRGNTIYF. The V gene is TRBV6-1, the J gene TRBJ1-3; D remains unclear. From germline, CDR1 is MNHNS and CDR2 SASEGT. The CDR3 runs to 16 residues. The ends were cut back, 6 bases at V and 4 bases at J, with 19 bases in the middle.

The chain employs TRBV5-4 and TRBJ2-2; TRBD2 matches at 9 bases. The germline gives CDR1 SGHNT, CDR2 YYREEE (reference sequence). The CDR3 totals 18 residues. Germline trimming cut 0 bases from V and 1 base from J; bases unmatched to any gene: 7. The CDR3 nucleotides read TGTGCCAGCAGCTTGGGGCTAGCGGGAATAATGAACACCGGGGAGCTGTTTTTT. Its translation: CASSLGLAGIMNTGELFF.

Here the CDR3 reads CSAKLSSTNTEAFF. CDR3 in DNA: TGCAGTGCTAAGCTATCCTCTACGAACACTGAAGCTTTCTTT. This rearrangement joins TRBV20-1 to TRBJ1-1; D not resolved. Germline CDR1 and CDR2: DFQATT and SNEGSKA (reference sequence). The CDR3 runs 14 residues. V was trimmed by 4 bases and J by 1 base, leaving 13 bases between them.

This chain uses TRBV6-2 or TRBV6-3 with TRBJ2-4; either TRBD1 or TRBD2 may supply D (5 bases each). Between the trimmed V and J ends, which lost 2 bases and 0 bases, there was a span of 8 bases. The CDR3 is 15 amino acids. Germline CDR1 MNHEY, CDR2 SVGEGT. The CDR3 DNA follows: TGTGCCAGCAGTTACGCCGGGGCAGCCAAAAACATTCAGTACTTC. This translates into CASSYAGAAKNIQYF.

V and J are TRBV12-3 or TRBV12-4 and TRBJ2-3; no clear D. The CDR3 covers 12 residues. V was shortened by 5 bases and J by 4 bases, with 7 bases between the two germline ends. The CDR3 coding sequence is TGTGCCAGCAGTCATGTGTCAGATACGCAGTATTTT. Translating it yields CASSHVSDTQYF.

The J gene is TRBJ2-1, the V gene TRBV5-5, with D possibly being TRBD2 (5 bases). This CDR3 contains 12 residues. Trimming shortened V by 6 bases and J by 5 bases, and 9 bases separated the two germline ends. The germline gives CDR1 SGHKS, CDR2 YYEKEE (reference sequence). The DNA for the CDR3 is TGTGCCAGCAACGGACTGGACAATGAGCAGTTCTTC. Protein: CASNGLDNEQFF.

This clonotype was recorded once. This chain's CDR3 is CASSPLVGSGHGYTF. DNA of the CDR3: TGTGCCAGCAGCCCCCTGGTGGGGTCAGGGCATGGCTACACCTTC. The chain recombines TRBV12-3 or TRBV12-4 with TRBJ1-2; tentatively, D is TRBD1 (5 bases). Trimming removed 6 bases at V and 6 bases at J, with 20 bases between. This CDR3 has 15 amino acids.

This clonotype was picked up a small number of times. J is TRBJ2-7 and V is TRBV7-8, with D tentatively TRBD1 (6 bases). CDR3 length equals 13 residues. Trimming took off 4 bases at V and 4 bases at J, with 11 bases between the two ends. Looked up from germline, CDR1 is SGHVS and CDR2 is FQNEAQ. The CDR3 region has the DNA TGTGCCAGCAGCTCGGGACACATTTACGAGCAGTACGTC. This sequence encodes CASSSGHIYEQYV.

The J gene is TRBJ2-3, the V gene TRBV10-3; 7 bases are shared with TRBD2. This CDR3 spans 15 amino acids. V lost 9 bases to trimming and J lost 0 bases; unmatched junction nucleotides: 9. The germline V gene encodes CDR1 ENHRY and CDR2 SYGVKD. CDR3 in DNA: TGTGCCATATCCATGCGGGAGCCTAGCACAGATACGCAGTATTTT. It specifies CAISMREPSTDTQYF.

This chain joins TRBV3-1 and TRBJ2-3; maybe TRBD1 (6 bases). Germline CDR1 is LGHDT and CDR2 is YNNKEL (reference sequence). V dropped 8 bases and J dropped 2 bases, with 17 bases sitting between them. This CDR3 comprises 15 residues. CDR3 sequence (DNA): TGTGCCAGCGGAGCAGTCGGACAGACCACAGATACGCAGTATTTT. Protein product: CASGAVGQTTDTQYF.

J is TRBJ1-2 and V is TRBV20-1; TRBD1 matches at 8 bases. The CDR3 has 12 residues. The ends lost 4 bases at V and 6 bases at J; junction bases unmatched: 4. Germline assignment: CDR1 DFQATT and CDR2 SNEGSKA (reference sequence). The DNA of the CDR3 is TGCAGTGCTACAGGGGGCGCAAATGGCTACACCTTC. Translating gives CSATGGANGYTF.

This clonotype was recorded a few times. The genes are TRBV11-2 and TRBJ2-2, with unresolved D. The CDR3 loop spans 17 amino acids. V was cut by 5 bases and J by 4 bases, with 20 bases left in between. Germline CDR1 is SGHAT and CDR2 is FQNNGV. The CDR3 reads CASSLMSNSRFTGELFF. Here the CDR3 DNA reads TGTGCCAGCAGCCTCATGTCGAACAGCCGATTCACCGGGGAGCTGTTTTTT.

The chain recombines TRBV19 with TRBJ1-5; D gene uncertain. The CDR3 totals 13 residues. The V and J ends lost 4 bases and 7 bases respectively, with 11 bases between them. Germline values: CDR1 LNHDA, CDR2 SQIVND (reference sequence). CDR3 nucleotides: TGTGCCAGTAGTAGTCTCGATGGCCAGCCCCAGCATTTT. Protein product: CASSSLDGQPQHF.

This clonotype showed up just a few times. The chain couples TRBV13 to TRBJ2-5; D is possibly TRBD2 (5 bases). V shed 4 bases and J shed 7 bases, with 13 bases lying between them. Per the germline V gene, CDR1 is PRHDT and CDR2 is FYEKMQ (reference sequence). This CDR3 has 13 residues. The CDR3 here is CASSWEKDGTQYF. The CDR3 coding sequence is TGTGCCAGCAGCTGGGAGAAGGACGGGACCCAGTACTTC.

This clonotype has a handful of counts. The chain's CDR3 is CASSPTDYYGYTF. The CDR3 DNA sequence: TGTGCCAGCAGCCCGACAGATTACTATGGCTACACCTTC. The V and J genes are TRBV6-2 or TRBV6-3 and TRBJ1-2; a weak D match, TRBD1 (5 bases). Germline V gene data show CDR1 as MNHEY and CDR2 as SVGEGT. The CDR3 has 13 amino acids. V was trimmed by 6 bases and J by 3 bases, leaving 11 bases between them.

V gene TRBV29-1 combines with J gene TRBJ1-5; 7 bases line up with TRBD1. The CDR3 loop spans 14 amino acids. Germline loops: CDR1 SQVTM, CDR2 ANQGSEA. Losses at the gene ends were 6 bases for V and 1 base for J; bases not matched to a gene: 6. CDR3 protein: CSVQGKGSNQPQHF. For the CDR3, the DNA is TGCAGCGTACAGGGGAAGGGAAGCAATCAGCCCCAGCATTTT.